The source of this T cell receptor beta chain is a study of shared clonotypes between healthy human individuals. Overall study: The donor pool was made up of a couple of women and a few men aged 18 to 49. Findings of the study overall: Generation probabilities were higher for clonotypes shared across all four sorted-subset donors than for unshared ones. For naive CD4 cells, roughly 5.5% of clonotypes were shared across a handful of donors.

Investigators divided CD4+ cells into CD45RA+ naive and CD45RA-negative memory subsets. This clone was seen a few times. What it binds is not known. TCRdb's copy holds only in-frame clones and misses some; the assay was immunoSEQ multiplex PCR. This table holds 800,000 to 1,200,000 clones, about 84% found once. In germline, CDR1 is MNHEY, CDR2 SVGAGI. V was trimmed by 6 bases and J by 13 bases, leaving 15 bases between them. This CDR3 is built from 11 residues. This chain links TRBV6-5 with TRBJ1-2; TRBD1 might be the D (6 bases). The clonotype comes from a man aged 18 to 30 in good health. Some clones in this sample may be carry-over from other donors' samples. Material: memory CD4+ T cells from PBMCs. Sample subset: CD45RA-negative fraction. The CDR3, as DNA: TGTGCCAGCAGCCAGGGGCCCTACACCACCTTC. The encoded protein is CASSQGPYTTF.